What follows is one T cell receptor (beta chain) and its context. Its antigen remains unknown. The data derive from a study of cytomegalovirus exposure and HLA in healthy donors. Overall study findings and caveats: Later analysis associated a missense DCLRE1C variant with TCR beta V- and J-gene trimming. Within an earlier analysis, most TCR beta V segments proved productive either about 90% or about 30% of the time. TRBV6-2, TRBV6-3 and some other V segments were excluded as indistinguishable.

Primers for the PCR totalled 60 Vbeta and 13 Jbeta. The protocol was immunoSEQ multiplex PCR, while the TCRdb copy is restricted to in-frame clones and leaves out a portion. The data contain about 150,000 clones, 80% of them singletons. Germline loops: CDR1 MNHEY, CDR2 SMNVEV (reference sequence). The CDR3 totals 18 residues. J gave up 4 bases and V 2 bases, and 15 bases lay outside the gene matches. This receptor was obtained from a woman in her thirties or forties in good health and CMV-seropositive. V and J are TRBV27 and TRBJ2-3, with TRBD2 matching over 7 bases. Sequenced input: PBMCs. CDR3 sequence: CASSLRQPGAAGADTQYF. CDR3 coding DNA: TGTGCCAGCAGTTTACGCCAGCCTGGGGCTGCGGGGGCAGATACGCAGTATTTT.